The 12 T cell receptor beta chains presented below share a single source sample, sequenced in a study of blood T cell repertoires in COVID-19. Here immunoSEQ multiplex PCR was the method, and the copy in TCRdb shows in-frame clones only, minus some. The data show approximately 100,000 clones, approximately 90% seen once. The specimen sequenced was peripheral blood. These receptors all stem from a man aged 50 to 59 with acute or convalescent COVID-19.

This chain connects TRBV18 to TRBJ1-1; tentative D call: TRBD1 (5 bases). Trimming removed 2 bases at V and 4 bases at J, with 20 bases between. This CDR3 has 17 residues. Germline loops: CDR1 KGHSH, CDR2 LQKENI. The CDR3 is CASSPLIGKGIGTEAFF. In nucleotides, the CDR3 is TGTGCCAGCTCACCATTAATCGGTAAGGGGATAGGCACTGAAGCTTTCTTT. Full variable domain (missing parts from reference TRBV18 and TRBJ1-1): NAGVMQNPRHLVRRRGQEARLRCSPMKGHSHVYWYRQLPEEGLKFMVYLQKENIIDESGMPKERFSAEFPKEGPSILRIQQVVRGDSAAYFCASSPLIGKGIGTEAFFGQGTRLTVV.

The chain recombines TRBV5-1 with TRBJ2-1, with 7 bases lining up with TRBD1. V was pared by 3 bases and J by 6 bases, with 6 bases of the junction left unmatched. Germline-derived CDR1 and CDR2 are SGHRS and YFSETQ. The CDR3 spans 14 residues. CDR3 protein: CASSSGQFFNEQFF. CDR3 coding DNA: TGCGCCAGCAGCTCGGGACAGTTTTTCAATGAGCAGTTCTTC.

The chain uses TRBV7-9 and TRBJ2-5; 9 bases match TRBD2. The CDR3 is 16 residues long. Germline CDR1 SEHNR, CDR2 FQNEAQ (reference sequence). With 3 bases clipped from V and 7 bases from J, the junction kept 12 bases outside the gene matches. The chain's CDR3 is CASSLKSGGFGGTQYF. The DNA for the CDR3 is TGTGCCAGCAGCTTGAAAAGCGGGGGGTTCGGGGGGACCCAGTACTTC.

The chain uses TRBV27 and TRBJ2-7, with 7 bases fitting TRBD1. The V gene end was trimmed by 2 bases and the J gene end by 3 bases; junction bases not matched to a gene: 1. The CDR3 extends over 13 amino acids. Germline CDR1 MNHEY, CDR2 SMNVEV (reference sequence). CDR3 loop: CASSLRGHYEQYF. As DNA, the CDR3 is TGTGCCAGCAGTTTAAGGGGGCACTACGAGCAGTACTTC.

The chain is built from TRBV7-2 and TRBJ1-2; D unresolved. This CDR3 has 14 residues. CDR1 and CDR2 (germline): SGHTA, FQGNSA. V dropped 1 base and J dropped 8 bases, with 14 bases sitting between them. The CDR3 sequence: CASSLDPAAGGYTF. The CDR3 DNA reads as TGTGCCAGCAGCTTAGATCCCGCGGCCGGGGGCTACACCTTC.

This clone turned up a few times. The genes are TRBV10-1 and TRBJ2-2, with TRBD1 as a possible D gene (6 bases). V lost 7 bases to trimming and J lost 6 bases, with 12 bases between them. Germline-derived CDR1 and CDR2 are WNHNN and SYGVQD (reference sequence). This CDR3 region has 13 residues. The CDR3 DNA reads TGCGCCAGCACCGACAGGTCGGCCGGGGAGCTGTTTTTT. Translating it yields CASTDRSAGELFF.

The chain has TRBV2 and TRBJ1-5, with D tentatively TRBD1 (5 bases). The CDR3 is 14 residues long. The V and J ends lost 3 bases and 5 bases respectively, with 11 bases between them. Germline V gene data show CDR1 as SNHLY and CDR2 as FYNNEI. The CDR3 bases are TGTGCCAGCAGTGAGTCGGGGGAACATCAGCCCCAGCATTTT. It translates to CASSESGEHQPQHF. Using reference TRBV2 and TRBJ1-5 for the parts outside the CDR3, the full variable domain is EPEVTQTPSHQVTQMGQEVILRCVPISNHLYFYWYRQILGQKVEFLVSFYNNEISEKSEIFDDQFSVERPDGSNFTLKIRSTKLEDSAMYFCASSESGEHQPQHFGDGTRLSIL.

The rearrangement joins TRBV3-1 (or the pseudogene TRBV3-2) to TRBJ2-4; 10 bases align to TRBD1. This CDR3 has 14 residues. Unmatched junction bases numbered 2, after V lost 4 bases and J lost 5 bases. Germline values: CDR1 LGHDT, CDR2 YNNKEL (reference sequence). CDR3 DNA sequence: TGTGCCAGCAGCCCGGGGACAGGGGAAAACATTCAGTACTTC. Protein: CASSPGTGENIQYF.

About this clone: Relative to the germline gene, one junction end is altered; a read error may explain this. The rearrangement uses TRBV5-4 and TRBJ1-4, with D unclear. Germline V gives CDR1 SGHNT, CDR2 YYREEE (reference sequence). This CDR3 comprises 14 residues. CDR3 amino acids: CASRLDRADEKLFF. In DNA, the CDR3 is TGTGCCAGCAGATTGGACCGAGCGGACGAAAAACTGTTTTTT.

For the CDR3, the DNA is TGTGCCAGCAGACTTTCGGCGGGGGGCACTGAAGCTTTCTTT. The encoded protein is CASRLSAGGTEAFF. The J gene is TRBJ1-1, the V gene TRBV5-6; D perhaps matches TRBD1 (5 bases). CDR1 SGHDT and CDR2 YYEEEE come from the germline V gene. The CDR3 contains 14 residues. Trimming cost V 5 bases and J 4 bases, with 15 bases left between them.

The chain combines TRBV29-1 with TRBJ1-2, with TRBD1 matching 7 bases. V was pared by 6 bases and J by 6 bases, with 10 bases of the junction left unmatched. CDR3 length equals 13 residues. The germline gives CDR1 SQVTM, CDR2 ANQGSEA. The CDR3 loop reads CSVVDRDTDGYTF. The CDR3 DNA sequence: TGCAGCGTCGTTGACAGGGATACGGATGGCTACACCTTC. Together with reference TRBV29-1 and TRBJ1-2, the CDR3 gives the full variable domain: SAVISQKPSRDICQRGTSLTIQCQVDSQVTMMFWYRQQPGQSLTLIATANQGSEATYESGFVIDKFPISRPNLTFSTLTVSNMSPEDSSIYLCSVVDRDTDGYTFGSGTRLTVV.

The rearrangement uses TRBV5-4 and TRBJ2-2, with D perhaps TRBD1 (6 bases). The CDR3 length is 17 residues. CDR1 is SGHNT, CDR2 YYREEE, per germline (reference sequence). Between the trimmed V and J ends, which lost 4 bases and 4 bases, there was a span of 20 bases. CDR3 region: CASSPRGVVSGTGELFF. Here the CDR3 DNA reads TGTGCCAGCAGCCCCAGGGGAGTTGTAAGTGGCACCGGGGAGCTGTTTTTT.